This T cell receptor beta chain emerged from a study of T cells in Graves' hyperthyroidism and ophthalmopathy. This clonotype was seen a few times. RNA transcripts yielded amplified TCR beta CDR3 regions. The study used the HTBI primer set for a first-round RT-PCR of the TCR CDR3. TCRdb recomputed calls from the multiplex PCR reads with MiXCR, one row per CDR3 protein. The sample includes a few hundred thousand distinct CDR3 sequences, roughly an eighth of them seen just once. Exclusion followed for patients with uncontrolled infection, other autoimmune disease, pregnancy or lactation. Clinical symptoms, serum thyroxine, TRAb, thyroid ultrasound and orbital computed tomography established diagnosis. CDR1 is SGHKS and CDR2 is YYEKEE in the germline V gene (reference sequence). This CDR3 is 16 amino acids long. V lost 0 bases to trimming and J lost 5 bases, with 17 bases between them.

Material: blood. This clonotype was sampled from a woman between 40 and 55 years old with Graves' ophthalmopathy. The V call is TRBV5-5, the J call TRBJ1-2; D gene unclear. CDR3 DNA sequence: TGTGCCAGCAGCTTGGAGTATCCGGGCTTAAGATATGGCTACACCTTC. This translates into CASSLEYPGLRYGYTF. The variable domain in full, with the rest retrieved from reference TRBV5-5 and TRBJ1-2, is DAGVTQSPTHLIKTRGQQVTLRCSPISGHKSVSWYQQVLGQGPQFIFQYYEKEERGRGNFPDRFSARQFPNYSSELNVNALLLGDSALYLCASSLEYPGLRYGYTFGSGTRLTVV.